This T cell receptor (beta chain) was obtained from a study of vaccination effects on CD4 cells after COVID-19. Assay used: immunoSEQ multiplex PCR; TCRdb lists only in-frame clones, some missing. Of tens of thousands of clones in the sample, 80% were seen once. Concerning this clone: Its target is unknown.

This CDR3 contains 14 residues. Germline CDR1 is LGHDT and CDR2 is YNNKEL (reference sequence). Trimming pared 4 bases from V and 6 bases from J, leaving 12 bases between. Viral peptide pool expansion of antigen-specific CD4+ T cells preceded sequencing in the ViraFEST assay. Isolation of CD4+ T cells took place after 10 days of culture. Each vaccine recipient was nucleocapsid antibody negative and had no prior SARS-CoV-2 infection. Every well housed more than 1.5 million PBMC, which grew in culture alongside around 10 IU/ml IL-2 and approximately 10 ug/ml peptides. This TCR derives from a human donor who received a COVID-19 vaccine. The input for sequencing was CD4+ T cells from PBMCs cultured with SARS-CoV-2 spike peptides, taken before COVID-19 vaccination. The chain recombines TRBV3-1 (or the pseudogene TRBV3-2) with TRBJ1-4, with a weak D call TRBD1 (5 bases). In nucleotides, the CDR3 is TGTGCCAGCAGCCCTACAGGATTCTATGAAAAACTGTTTTTT. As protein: CASSPTGFYEKLFF.